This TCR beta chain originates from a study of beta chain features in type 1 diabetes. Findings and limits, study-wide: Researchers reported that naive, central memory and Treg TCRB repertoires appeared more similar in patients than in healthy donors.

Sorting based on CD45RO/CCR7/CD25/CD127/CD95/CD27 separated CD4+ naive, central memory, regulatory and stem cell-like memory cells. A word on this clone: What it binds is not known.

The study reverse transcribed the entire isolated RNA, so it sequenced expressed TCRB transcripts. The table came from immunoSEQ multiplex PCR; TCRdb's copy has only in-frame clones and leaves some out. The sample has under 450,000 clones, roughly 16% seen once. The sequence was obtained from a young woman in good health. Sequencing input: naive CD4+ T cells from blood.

DNA of the CDR3: TGTGCCAGCAGTTTCGTAAAGCTAGCCAAAAACATTCAGTACTTC. It yields the protein CASSFVKLAKNIQYF. The chain couples TRBV28 to TRBJ2-4; D not resolved. The CDR3 covers 15 residues. Looked up from germline, CDR1 is MDHEN and CDR2 is SYDVKM. V was shortened by 3 bases and J by 0 bases, with 9 bases between the two germline ends.